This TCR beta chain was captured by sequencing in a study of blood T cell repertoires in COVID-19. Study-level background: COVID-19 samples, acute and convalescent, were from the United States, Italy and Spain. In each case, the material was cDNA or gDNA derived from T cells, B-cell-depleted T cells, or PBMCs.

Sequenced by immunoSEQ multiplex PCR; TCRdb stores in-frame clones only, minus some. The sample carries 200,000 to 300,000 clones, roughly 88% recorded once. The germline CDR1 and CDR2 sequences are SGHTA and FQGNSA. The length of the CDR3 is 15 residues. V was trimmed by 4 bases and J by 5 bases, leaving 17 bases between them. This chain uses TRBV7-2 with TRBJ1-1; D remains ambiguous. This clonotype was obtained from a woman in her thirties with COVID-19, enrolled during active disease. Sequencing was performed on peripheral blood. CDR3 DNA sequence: TGTGCCAGCAGCTCCACGGGAGTAGGGTTGACTGAAGCTTTCTTT. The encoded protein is CASSSTGVGLTEAFF. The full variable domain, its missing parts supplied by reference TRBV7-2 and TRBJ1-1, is GAGVSQSPSNKVTEKGKDVELRCDPISGHTALYWYRQSLGQGLEFLIYFQGNSAPDKSGLPSDRFSAERTGGSVSTLTIQRTQQEDSAVYLCASSSTGVGLTEAFFGQGTRLTVV.